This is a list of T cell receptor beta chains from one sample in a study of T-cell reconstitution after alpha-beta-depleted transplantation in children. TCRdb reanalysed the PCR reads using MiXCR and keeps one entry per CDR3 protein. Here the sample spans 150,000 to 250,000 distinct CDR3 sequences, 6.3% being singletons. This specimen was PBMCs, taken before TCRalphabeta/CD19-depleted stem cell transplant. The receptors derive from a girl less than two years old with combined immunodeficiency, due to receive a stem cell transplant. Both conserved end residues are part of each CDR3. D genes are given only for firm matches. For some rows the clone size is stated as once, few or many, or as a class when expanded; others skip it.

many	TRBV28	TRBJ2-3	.	CASSYREITDTQYF	TGTGCCAGCAGCTACAGGGAAATAACAGATACGCAGTATTTT
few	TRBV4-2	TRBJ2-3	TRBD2	CASSQEGTGGPGSTQYF	TGTGCCAGCAGCCAAGAGGGGACGGGGGGGCCGGGTAGTACGCAGTATTTT
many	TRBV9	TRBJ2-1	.	CASSVGSADWAHEQFF	TGTGCCAGCAGCGTAGGCTCGGCCGATTGGGCCCATGAGCAGTTCTTC
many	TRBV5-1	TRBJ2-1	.	CASYLDGQYNEQFF	TGCGCCAGCTACCTAGACGGACAGTACAATGAGCAGTTCTTC
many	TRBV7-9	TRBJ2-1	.	CASSAGAGPYNEQFF	TGTGCCAGCAGCGCCGGGGCGGGTCCCTACAATGAGCAGTTCTTC
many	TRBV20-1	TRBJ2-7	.	CSASDPGNYYEQYF	TGCAGTGCAAGTGACCCAGGAAACTACTACGAGCAGTACTTC
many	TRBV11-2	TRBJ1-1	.	CASSLDPGGGREAFF	TGTGCCAGCAGCTTAGATCCCGGCGGGGGGCGGGAAGCTTTCTTT
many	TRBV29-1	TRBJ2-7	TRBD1	CSVDMLGTGSYEQYF	TGCAGCGTTGATATGTTAGGGACAGGGAGCTACGAGCAGTACTTC
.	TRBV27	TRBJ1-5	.	CASSYTVNQPQHF	TGTGCCAGCAGTTATACGGTCAATCAGCCCCAGCATTTT
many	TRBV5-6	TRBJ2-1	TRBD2	CASSLVLAGVGTYNEQFF	TGTGCCAGCAGCTTGGTACTAGCGGGAGTGGGGACCTACAATGAGCAGTTCTTC
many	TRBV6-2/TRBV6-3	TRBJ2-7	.	CASSYSAGLHEQYF	TGTGCCAGCAGTTACTCGGCAGGGCTCCACGAGCAGTACTTC
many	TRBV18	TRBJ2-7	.	CASSPTGGNEQYF	TGTGCCAGCTCACCGACCGGAGGGAACGAGCAGTACTTC
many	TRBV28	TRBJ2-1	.	CASRSRSRGVTYNEQFF	TGTGCCAGCCGTTCCAGATCAAGGGGCGTCACCTACAATGAGCAGTTCTTC
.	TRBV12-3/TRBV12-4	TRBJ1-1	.	CASSLGPGRLNTEAFF	TGTGCCAGCAGTCTGGGCCCGGGACGGCTGAACACTGAAGCTTTCTTT
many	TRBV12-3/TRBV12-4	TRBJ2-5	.	CASSHGTYQGTQYF	TGTGCCAGCAGTCACGGGACCTATCAAGGGACCCAGTACTTC
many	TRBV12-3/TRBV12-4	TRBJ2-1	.	CASGTRGMVNEQFF	TGTGCCAGCGGGACTCGGGGAATGGTCAATGAGCAGTTCTTC
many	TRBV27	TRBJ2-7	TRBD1	CASSPTGELMAYEQYF	TGTGCCAGCAGTCCCACAGGGGAGTTGATGGCCTACGAGCAGTACTTC
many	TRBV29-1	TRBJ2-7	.	CSVSGQRHHEQYF	TGCAGCGTTTCGGGGCAGCGCCATCACGAGCAGTACTTC
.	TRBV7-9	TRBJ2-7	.	CASSHPHTTYEQYF	TGTGCCAGCAGCCACCCTCATACTACCTACGAGCAGTACTTC
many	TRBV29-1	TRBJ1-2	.	CSVDTNNYGYTF	TGCAGCGTTGACACAAATAACTATGGCTACACCTTC
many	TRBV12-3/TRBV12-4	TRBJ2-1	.	CASTPHGDLTYNEQFF	TGTGCCAGCACCCCGCATGGGGATCTAACCTACAATGAGCAGTTCTTC
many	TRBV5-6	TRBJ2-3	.	CASSLPLDRTDTQYF	TGTGCCAGCAGCTTGCCGCTAGACCGCACAGATACGCAGTATTTT
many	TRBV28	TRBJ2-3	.	CASRSMGGGLREDTQYF	TGTGCCAGCAGATCAATGGGTGGGGGGCTCCGGGAAGATACGCAGTATTTT
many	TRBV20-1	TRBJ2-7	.	CSAPRQGISYEQYF	TGCAGTGCCCCTCGGCAGGGGATCTCCTACGAGCAGTACTTC
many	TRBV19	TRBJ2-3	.	CASAERDTQYF	TGTGCCAGTGCAGAGCGAGATACGCAGTATTTT
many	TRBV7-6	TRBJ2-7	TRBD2	CASSQTSGGLEQYF	TGTGCCAGCAGCCAGACTAGCGGGGGGTTGGAGCAGTACTTC
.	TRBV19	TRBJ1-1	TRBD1	CASSIGDRADWNTEAFF	TGTGCCAGTAGTATAGGGGACAGGGCGGATTGGAACACTGAAGCTTTCTTT
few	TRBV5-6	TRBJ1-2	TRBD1	CASSLAAGPGTGVLALYGYTF	TGTGCCAGCAGCTTGGCCGCGGGGCCCGGGACAGGGGTCTTAGCCTTATATGGCTACACCTTC
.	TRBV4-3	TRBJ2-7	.	CASSQGVAENEQYF	TGCGCCAGCAGCCAAGGAGTAGCGGAAAACGAGCAGTACTTC
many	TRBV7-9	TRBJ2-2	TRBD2	CASSLSGLAGAAGELFF	TGTGCCAGCAGCCTCAGCGGACTAGCGGGGGCCGCCGGGGAGCTGTTTTTT
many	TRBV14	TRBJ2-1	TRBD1	CASSPPGQGNEQFF	TGTGCCAGCAGCCCCCCGGGACAGGGCAATGAGCAGTTCTTC
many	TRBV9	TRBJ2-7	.	CASSVEGAIYEQYF	TGTGCCAGCAGCGTAGAAGGGGCGATCTACGAGCAGTACTTC
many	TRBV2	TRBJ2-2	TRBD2	CASRDVAGDPTGELFF	TGTGCCAGCAGAGACGTAGCGGGGGACCCGACCGGGGAGCTGTTTTTT
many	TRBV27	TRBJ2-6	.	CASSPLSGANVLTF	TGTGCCAGCAGTCCCCTTTCTGGGGCCAACGTCCTGACTTTC
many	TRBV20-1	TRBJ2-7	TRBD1	CSARDRGLLTYEQYF	TGCAGTGCTAGAGACAGGGGGCTACTTACCTACGAGCAGTACTTC
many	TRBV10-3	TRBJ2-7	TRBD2	CAISESRYGLAGGPLHEQYF	TGTGCCATCAGTGAGTCGAGATATGGACTAGCGGGAGGGCCCCTCCACGAGCAGTACTTC
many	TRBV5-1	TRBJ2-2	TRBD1	CASKIGTGDTGELFF	TGCGCCAGCAAGATCGGGACAGGAGACACCGGGGAGCTGTTTTTT
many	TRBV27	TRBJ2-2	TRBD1	CASSRMPGTVYTGELFF	TGTGCCAGCAGTCGAATGCCGGGGACAGTTTACACCGGGGAGCTGTTTTTT
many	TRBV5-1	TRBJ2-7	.	CASSFGPDYEQYF	TGCGCCAGCAGCTTTGGACCCGACTACGAGCAGTACTTC
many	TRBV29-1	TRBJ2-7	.	CSVEAEGGFYEQYF	TGCAGCGTTGAAGCCGAGGGTGGCTTTTACGAGCAGTACTTC
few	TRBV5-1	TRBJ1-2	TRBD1	CASSLAGQDFNYGYTF	TGCGCCAGCAGCTTGGCGGGACAGGACTTTAACTATGGCTACACCTTC
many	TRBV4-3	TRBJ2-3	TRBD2	CASSMSGGAADTQYF	TGCGCCAGCAGCATGAGCGGGGGGGCCGCAGATACGCAGTATTTT
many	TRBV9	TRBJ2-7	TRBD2	CASSVTSGDEQYF	TGTGCCAGCAGCGTTACTAGCGGGGACGAGCAGTACTTC
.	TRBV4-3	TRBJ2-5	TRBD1	CASSQDLGQLQETQYF	TGCGCCAGCAGCCAAGATTTGGGACAGCTCCAAGAGACCCAGTACTTC